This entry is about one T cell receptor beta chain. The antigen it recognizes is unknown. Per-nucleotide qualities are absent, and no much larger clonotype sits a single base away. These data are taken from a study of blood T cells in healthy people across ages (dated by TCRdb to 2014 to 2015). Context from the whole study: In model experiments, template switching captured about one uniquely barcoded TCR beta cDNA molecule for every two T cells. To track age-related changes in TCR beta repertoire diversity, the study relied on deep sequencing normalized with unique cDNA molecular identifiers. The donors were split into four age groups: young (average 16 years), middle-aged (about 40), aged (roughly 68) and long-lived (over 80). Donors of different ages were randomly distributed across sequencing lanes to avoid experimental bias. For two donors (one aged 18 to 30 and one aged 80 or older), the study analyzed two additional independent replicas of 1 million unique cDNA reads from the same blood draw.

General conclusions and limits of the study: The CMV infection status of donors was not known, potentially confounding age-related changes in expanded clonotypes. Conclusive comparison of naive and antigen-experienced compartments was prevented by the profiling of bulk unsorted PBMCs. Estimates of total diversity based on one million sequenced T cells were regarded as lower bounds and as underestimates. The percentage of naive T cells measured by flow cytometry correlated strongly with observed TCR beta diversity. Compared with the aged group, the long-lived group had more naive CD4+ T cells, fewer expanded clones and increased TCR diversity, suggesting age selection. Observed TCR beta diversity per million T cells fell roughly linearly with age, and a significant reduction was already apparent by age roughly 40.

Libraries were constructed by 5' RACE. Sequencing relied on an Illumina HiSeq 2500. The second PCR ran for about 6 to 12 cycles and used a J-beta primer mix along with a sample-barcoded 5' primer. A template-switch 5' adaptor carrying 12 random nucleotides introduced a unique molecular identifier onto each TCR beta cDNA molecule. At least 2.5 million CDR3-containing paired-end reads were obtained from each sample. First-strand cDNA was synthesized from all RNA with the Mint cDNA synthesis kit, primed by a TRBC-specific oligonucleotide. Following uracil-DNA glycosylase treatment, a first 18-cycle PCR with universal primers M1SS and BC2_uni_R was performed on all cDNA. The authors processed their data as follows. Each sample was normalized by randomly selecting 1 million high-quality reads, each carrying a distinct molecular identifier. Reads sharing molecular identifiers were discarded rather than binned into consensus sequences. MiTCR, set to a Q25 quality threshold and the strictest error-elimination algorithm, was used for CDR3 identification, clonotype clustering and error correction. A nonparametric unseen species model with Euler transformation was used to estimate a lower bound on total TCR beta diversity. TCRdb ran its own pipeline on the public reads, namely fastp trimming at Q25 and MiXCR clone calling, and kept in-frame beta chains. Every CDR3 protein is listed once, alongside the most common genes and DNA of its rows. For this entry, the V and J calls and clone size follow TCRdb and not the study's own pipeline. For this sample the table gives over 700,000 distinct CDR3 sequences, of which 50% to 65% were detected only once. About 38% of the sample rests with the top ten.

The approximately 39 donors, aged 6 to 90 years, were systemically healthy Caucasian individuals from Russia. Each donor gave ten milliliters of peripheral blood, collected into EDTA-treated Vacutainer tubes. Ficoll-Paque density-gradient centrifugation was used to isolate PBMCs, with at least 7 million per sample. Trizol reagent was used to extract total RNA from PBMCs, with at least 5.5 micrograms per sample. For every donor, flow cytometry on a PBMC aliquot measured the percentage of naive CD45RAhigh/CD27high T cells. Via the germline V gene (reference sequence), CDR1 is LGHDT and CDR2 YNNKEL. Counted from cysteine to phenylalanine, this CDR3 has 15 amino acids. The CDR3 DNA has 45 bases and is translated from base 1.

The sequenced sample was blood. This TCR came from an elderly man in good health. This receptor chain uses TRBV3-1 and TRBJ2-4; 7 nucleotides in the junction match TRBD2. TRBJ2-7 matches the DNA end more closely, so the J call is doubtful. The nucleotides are TGTGCCACGTCCTCCCTTGGGGGGGGGACCTACGAGCAGTACTTC. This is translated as CATSSLGGGTYEQYF.